The 10 T cell receptor beta chains reported below all come from one sample, sequenced in a study of tumor-infiltrating lymphocytes in oesophageal squamous cell carcinoma. TCRdb reanalysed the PCR reads using MiXCR and keeps one entry per CDR3 protein. The data hold about 19,000 distinct CDR3 sequences, with 35% to 45% observed a single time. Sequenced input: normal esophageal tissue next to the tumor. These receptors were taken from a male donor with esophageal squamous cell carcinoma.

The chain links TRBV7-2 to TRBJ2-7, with unresolved D. The CDR3 has 11 amino acids. The germline V gene has CDR1 SGHTA and CDR2 FQGNSA. V was pared by 5 bases and J by 9 bases, with 11 bases between. The CDR3: CASSLTYMQYF. The CDR3 region has the DNA TGTGCCAGCAGCCTGACCTATATGCAGTACTTC.

This clonotype was counted at least ten times. This sequence joins TRBV7-2 and TRBJ2-5; 11 nucleotides agree with TRBD2. This CDR3 contains 16 residues. V trimming: 4 bases; J trimming: 9 bases; junction bases outside the gene matches: 13. Germline-derived CDR1 and CDR2 are SGHTA and FQGNSA. The DNA of the CDR3 is TGTGCCAGCAGCTCCTCCGGGACTAGCGGTCCTGGGGCCCAGTACTTC. It codes for CASSSSGTSGPGAQYF.

This clonotype was counted at least ten times. CDR3 amino acids: CASSSHYEQYF. DNA of the CDR3: TGTGCCAGCAGCTCCCACTACGAGCAGTACTTC. This sequence joins TRBV5-6 and TRBJ2-7; D gene ambiguous. The V gene lost 3 bases and the J gene lost 3 bases, with 4 bases spanning the gap. The length of the CDR3 is 11 residues. Germline loops: CDR1 SGHDT, CDR2 YYEEEE.

This clonotype was picked up many times. The chain has TRBV15 and TRBJ2-4; D call uncertain. Trimming pared 0 bases from V and 5 bases from J, leaving 11 bases between. CDR1 is LNHNV, CDR2 YYDKDF, per germline (reference sequence). The length of the CDR3 is 15 residues. The CDR3 region has the DNA TGTGCCACCAGCAGAGAAATAGGGATCCAAAACATTCAGTACTTC. It codes for CATSREIGIQNIQYF.

This clonotype was seen many times. V gene TRBV10-2 combines with J gene TRBJ2-7, with D perhaps given as TRBD1 or TRBD2 (5 bases each). Germline CDR1 and CDR2: WSHSY and SAAADI. Trimming pared 2 bases from V and 3 bases from J, leaving 11 bases between. The CDR3 is 14 amino acids. CDR3 in amino acids: CASSEPGPHYEQYF. CDR3 nucleotides: TGCGCCAGCAGTGAGCCGGGACCGCACTACGAGCAGTACTTC.

The CDR3 reads CASSFVDRDTEAFF. CDR3 nucleotide sequence: TGTGCCAGCAGTTTCGTAGACAGGGACACTGAAGCTTTCTTT. The gene calls are TRBV12-3 or TRBV12-4 and TRBJ1-1; 7 nucleotides line up with TRBD1. The CDR3 extends over 14 amino acids. Trimming at V came to 3 bases and at J to 3 bases, leaving 4 bases not matched to a gene.

V usage is TRBV5-5 and J usage is TRBJ2-1; 9 positions match TRBD1. The better agreement between TRBJ2-5 and the DNA end casts doubt on the J call. In germline, CDR1 is SGHKS, CDR2 YYEKEE (reference sequence). The CDR3 consists of 16 residues. The CDR3 DNA reads TGTGCCAGCACCATAGGGTTAGGACAGGGGCAAGAGACCCAGTACTTC. It is translated as CASTIGLGQGQETQYF.

This clonotype was seen at least ten times. The gene calls are TRBV14 and TRBJ2-1, with 14 bases fitting TRBD2. The V segment lost 4 bases and the J segment 6 bases; nucleotides outside the gene matches: 11. The CDR3 consists of 18 residues. Germline V gene lookup returns CDR1 SGHDN and CDR2 FVKESK. The CDR3 bases are TGTGCCAGCAGCCCAATCCCGGGACTAGCGGGAGTACGCAATGAGCAGTTCTTC. It encodes CASSPIPGLAGVRNEQFF. Filled out from reference TRBV14 and TRBJ2-1, the complete variable domain reads EAGVTQFPSHSVIEKGQTVTLRCDPISGHDNLYWYRRVMGKEIKFLLHFVKESKQDESGMPNNRFLAERTGGTYSTLKVQPAELEDSGVYFCASSPIPGLAGVRNEQFFGPGTRLTVL.

The chain joins TRBV7-2 to TRBJ2-3; no clear D gene. The CDR3 sequence is 15 residues long. Germline CDR1 is SGHTA and CDR2 is FQGNSA. With 1 base removed from V and 4 bases from J, the gap between germline ends came to 12 bases. CDR3 sequence (DNA): TGTGCCAGCAGCTTAGGAGGAGCTTTGGCAGATACGCAGTATTTT. Protein: CASSLGGALADTQYF.

V gene TRBV7-6 combines with J gene TRBJ2-3; the D gene is possibly TRBD2 (6 bases). The CDR3 contains 15 residues. Germline V gene lookup returns CDR1 SGHVS and CDR2 FNYEAQ. CDR3 in DNA: TGTGCTAGCGGCTTAGGAGGTGCACACACAGATACGCAGTATTTT. Residues: CASGLGGAHTDTQYF.